The 11 T cell receptor beta chains below were found in one sample sequenced in a study of blood T cell repertoires in COVID-19. Sequenced by immunoSEQ multiplex PCR; TCRdb stores in-frame clones only, minus some. The sample has hundreds of thousands of clones, more than 75% seen once. What was sequenced was PBMCs or T cells enriched from blood (not recorded which). Receptors originate from a man in his sixties who had recovered from COVID-19.

The V and J genes are TRBV5-1 and TRBJ2-7; no reliable D call. The V gene's germline CDR1 is SGHRS and CDR2 YFSETQ. CDR3 size: 14 residues. Trimming took off 4 bases at V and 3 bases at J, with 14 bases between the two ends. DNA for the CDR3: TGCGCCAGCAGCCCAAATCCCGGGTACTACGAGCAGTACTTC. Amino acids: CASSPNPGYYEQYF.

This chain connects TRBV7-4 to TRBJ1-5; 7 nucleotides line up with TRBD1. V lost 5 bases and J lost 2; bases outside the gene matches: 12. This CDR3 has 17 residues. Germline lookup yields CDR1 SGHVT and CDR2 SQSDAQ. The CDR3 spells CASSRGQPVAGNQPQHF. CDR3 DNA sequence: TGTGCCAGCAGCAGGGGACAGCCAGTAGCGGGCAATCAGCCCCAGCATTTT.

This chain connects TRBV9 to TRBJ2-2; D is ambiguous. V was cut by 3 bases and J by 0 bases, with 3 bases left in between. CDR3 length: 13 amino acids. From germline, CDR1 is SGDLS and CDR2 YYNGEE. The CDR3 DNA reads as TGTGCCAGCAGCGGGCCGAACACCGGGGAGCTGTTTTTT. Residues: CASSGPNTGELFF.

The genes are TRBV20-1 and TRBJ2-1; tentative D call: TRBD1 (5 bases). The V gene's germline CDR1 is DFQATT and CDR2 SNEGSKA (reference sequence). The CDR3 covers 15 residues. The V gene lost 3 bases and the J gene lost 0 bases, with 12 bases spanning the gap. This CDR3 reads CSASWGHGSYNEQFF. CDR3 DNA: TGCAGTGCTAGTTGGGGCCACGGCTCCTACAATGAGCAGTTCTTC.

V gene TRBV11-1 combines with J gene TRBJ2-1; 13 bases agree with TRBD2. With 5 bases clipped from V and 7 bases from J, the junction kept 5 bases outside the gene matches. The CDR3 is 15 amino acids. Germline CDR1 reads SGHAT; CDR2 reads FQDESV (reference sequence). The CDR3 loop is CASSPGLAGPNEQFF. The CDR3 DNA follows: TGTGCCAGCAGCCCGGGACTAGCGGGACCTAATGAGCAGTTCTTC.

This clone was detected only once. The chain couples TRBV7-2 to TRBJ2-5, with 7 bases lining up with TRBD2. Germline V CDR1 and CDR2: SGHTA, FQGNSA. The CDR3 contains 18 residues. The V and J ends lost 5 bases and 5 bases, in that order; junction bases with no gene match: 20. The CDR3 sequence: CASSPTVTSRPTGETQYF. DNA of the CDR3: TGTGCCAGCAGCCCCACTGTGACTAGCAGACCTACTGGGGAGACCCAGTACTTC.

This chain uses TRBV2 with TRBJ2-1; 7 bases fit TRBD1. Germline V gene sequence: CDR1 SNHLY, CDR2 FYNNEI. Trimming removed 5 bases from V and 3 bases from J; junction bases left unmatched: 7. The CDR3 loop spans 15 amino acids. CDR3 DNA: TGTGCCAGCAGTCAGATCCGGGACAGCTACAATGAGCAGTTCTTC. Protein product: CASSQIRDSYNEQFF.

The CDR3 spells CASSPGVVETQYF. As DNA, the CDR3 is TGTGCCAGCTCACCGGGAGTTGTGGAGACCCAGTACTTC. The chain combines TRBV18 with TRBJ2-5; maybe TRBD2 (5 bases). The CDR3 consists of 13 residues. Looked up from germline, CDR1 is KGHSH and CDR2 is LQKENI. Trimming took off 3 bases at V and 5 bases at J, with 10 bases between the two ends.

This clone was seen more than once but under ten times. The J gene is TRBJ2-2, the V gene TRBV4-1; tentative D call: TRBD1 (6 bases). This CDR3 has 16 residues. Trimming shortened V by 0 bases and J by 4 bases, and 12 bases separated the two germline ends. Germline V CDR1 and CDR2: MGHRA, YSYEKL. The CDR3 DNA reads as TGCGCCAGCAGCCAAGAAACATTCAGGGGCACCGGGGAGCTGTTTTTT. Translation: CASSQETFRGTGELFF.

The chain couples TRBV7-9 to TRBJ1-5; TRBD1 matches at 8 bases. This CDR3 region has 16 residues. Germline V gene data show CDR1 as SEHNR and CDR2 as FQNEAQ (reference sequence). V was pared by 6 bases and J by 3 bases, with 10 bases of the junction left unmatched. CDR3 sequence reads: CASSQRTGSFNQPQHF. CDR3 in DNA: TGTGCCAGCAGTCAAAGGACAGGGTCGTTCAATCAGCCCCAGCATTTT.

The chain combines TRBV18 with TRBJ2-2, with D tentatively TRBD2 (5 bases). CDR1 is KGHSH and CDR2 is LQKENI in the germline V gene. The CDR3 length is 18 residues. V dropped 3 bases and J dropped 1 base, with 18 bases sitting between them. The chain's CDR3 is CASSPSRLRAENTGELFF. In DNA, the CDR3 is TGTGCCAGCTCACCTTCCCGATTGAGGGCAGAGAACACCGGGGAGCTGTTTTTT.